A single sample gave rise to the 11 T cell receptor beta chains below, sequenced in a study of blood T cells in healthy people across ages. Sample-barcoded 5' priming and a J-beta primer mix drove a second PCR of about 7 to 11 cycles. TCRdb used MiXCR to reprocess the 5' RACE reads, holding one entry per CDR3 protein. The sample carries about 1.5 million distinct CDR3 sequences, around 39% recorded once. The sequencing sample was made of blood. All receptors derive from a woman aged 18-30 years in good health.

The chain employs TRBV20-1 and TRBJ2-7, with TRBD2 matching over 9 bases. Per the germline V gene, CDR1 is DFQATT and CDR2 is SNEGSKA (reference sequence). V trimming: 1 base; J trimming: 3 bases; junction bases outside the gene matches: 13. The CDR3 extends over 17 amino acids. CDR3 residues: CSARARSGRPTGYEQYF. The CDR3 coding sequence is TGCAGTGCTAGAGCTAGGAGCGGGAGGCCGACAGGCTACGAGCAGTACTTC.

A few counts support this clonotype. Written as DNA, the CDR3 is TGTGCCAGCAGCTTATCTCCCGGGACAGGGGGACATGAGCAGTTCTTC. The encoded protein is CASSLSPGTGGHEQFF. This chain uses TRBV7-9 with TRBJ2-1, with 11 bases lining up with TRBD1. This CDR3 comprises 16 residues. The germline CDR1 and CDR2 sequences are SEHNR and FQNEAQ (reference sequence). J was trimmed by 8 bases and V by 2 bases; bases with no gene match: 8. The entire variable domain, with the rest obtained from reference TRBV7-9 and TRBJ2-1, is as follows: DTGVSQNPRHKITKRGQNVTFRCDPISEHNRLYWYRQTLGQGPEFLTYFQNEAQLEKSRLLSDRFSAERPKGSFSTLEIQRTEQGDSAMYLCASSLSPGTGGHEQFFGPGTRLTVL.

The chain recombines TRBV4-1 with TRBJ2-1; 14 nucleotides agree with TRBD2. Losses at the gene ends were 0 bases for V and 10 bases for J; bases not matched to a gene: 8. CDR3 length: 17 residues. The V gene's germline CDR1 is MGHRA and CDR2 YSYEKL. CDR3 sequence (DNA): TGCGCCAGCAGCCAAGAGCCCGCGGGACTAGCGGGAGTCGAGCAGTTCTTC. It encodes CASSQEPAGLAGVEQFF.

This clonotype was counted only a few times. CDR3 bases: TGTGCTAGTGGCCAACTTACCACAGATACGCAGTATTTT. As protein: CASGQLTTDTQYF. This chain uses TRBV12-5 with TRBJ2-3; no clear D. Germline CDR1 and CDR2: LGHNT and FRNRAP. The CDR3 has 13 amino acids. V lost 6 bases to trimming and J lost 2 bases, with 9 bases between them. The entire variable domain, with the rest obtained from reference TRBV12-5 and TRBJ2-3, is as follows: DARVTQTPRHKVTEMGQEVTMRCQPILGHNTVFWYRQTMMQGLELLAYFRNRAPLDDSGMPKDRFSAEMPDATLATLKIQPSEPRDSAVYFCASGQLTTDTQYFGPGTRLTVL.

This clonotype occurred a few times. V is TRBV9 and J is TRBJ2-7; 8 bases are a match to TRBD2. The V gene end was trimmed by 4 bases and the J gene end by 2 bases; junction bases not matched to a gene: 8. The CDR3 spans 15 residues. Germline lookup yields CDR1 SGDLS and CDR2 YYNGEE. CDR3 protein: CASSPGTSSTYEQYF. In DNA, the CDR3 is TGTGCCAGCAGCCCAGGGACTAGTTCCACCTACGAGCAGTACTTC.

This clonotype was seen more than once but under ten times. This chain connects TRBV20-1 to TRBJ2-3, with D possibly matching TRBD1 (6 bases). The CDR3 is 13 residues long. Deletions cut 3 bases from V and 6 bases from J, with 13 bases between. From germline, CDR1 is DFQATT and CDR2 SNEGSKA (reference sequence). Here the CDR3 DNA reads TGCAGTGCTAGGCACCCAGGGGAGGATACGCAGTATTTT. This codes for CSARHPGEDTQYF.

The gene calls are TRBV29-1 and TRBJ1-1; D gene unclear. Trimming cost V 6 bases and J 4 bases, with 15 bases left between them. The V gene's germline CDR1 is SQVTM and CDR2 ANQGSEA. The CDR3 length is 13 residues. CDR3 DNA: TGCAGCGTGTACAAGGGTAGTGGCACTGAAGCTTTCTTT. It codes for CSVYKGSGTEAFF.

The genes are TRBV6-1 and TRBJ2-1; D remains ambiguous. The CDR3 runs 13 residues. From germline, CDR1 is MNHNS and CDR2 SASEGT. V lost 5 bases and J lost 9, with 14 bases in between. The CDR3 protein is CASSPDLFTEQFF. CDR3 DNA: TGTGCCAGCAGTCCTGACCTTTTTACTGAGCAGTTCTTC.

This clonotype has just a few counts. The chain is built from TRBV20-1 and TRBJ2-1, with 8 nucleotides matching TRBD2. The germline CDR1 and CDR2 sequences are DFQATT and SNEGSKA (reference sequence). The CDR3 totals 13 residues. The J segment lost 2 bases and the V segment lost 6 bases, leaving 3 bases of the junction unmatched. Here the CDR3 reads CSAFSGAYNEQFF. CDR3 in DNA: TGCAGTGCGTTTAGCGGGGCCTACAATGAGCAGTTCTTC.

V and J are TRBV21-1 and TRBJ1-5; TRBD1, the table's D call, was not compared with the DNA. TRBV21-1 is assigned pseudogene status. The length of the CDR3 is 19 residues. DNA of the CDR3: TGTGCCAGCAGCTCCACAGGGGGAGGGGGAACCCTTAGCAATCAGCCCCAGCATTTT. Its translation: CASSSTGGGGTLSNQPQHF.

The gene calls are TRBV5-1 and TRBJ1-4; TRBD1 aligns across 7 bases. With 4 bases clipped from V and 3 bases from J, the junction kept 6 bases outside the gene matches. Germline V lookup: CDR1 SGHRS, CDR2 YFSETQ. There are 15 residues in the CDR3. The CDR3 protein is CASSPRQGANEKLFF. DNA for the CDR3: TGCGCCAGCAGCCCCCGACAGGGAGCTAATGAAAAACTGTTTTTT.